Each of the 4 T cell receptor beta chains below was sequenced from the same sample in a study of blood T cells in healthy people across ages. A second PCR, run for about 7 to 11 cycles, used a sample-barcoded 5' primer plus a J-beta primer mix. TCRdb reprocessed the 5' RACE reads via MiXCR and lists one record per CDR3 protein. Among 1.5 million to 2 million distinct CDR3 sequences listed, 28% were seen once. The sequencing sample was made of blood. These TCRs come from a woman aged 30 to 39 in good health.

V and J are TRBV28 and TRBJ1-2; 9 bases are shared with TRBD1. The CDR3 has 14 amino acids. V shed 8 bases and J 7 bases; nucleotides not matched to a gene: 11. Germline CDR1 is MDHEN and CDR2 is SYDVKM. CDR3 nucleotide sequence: TGTGCCAGCGGGGAACTGACAGGGGGACGTGGCTACACCTTC. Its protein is CASGELTGGRGYTF.

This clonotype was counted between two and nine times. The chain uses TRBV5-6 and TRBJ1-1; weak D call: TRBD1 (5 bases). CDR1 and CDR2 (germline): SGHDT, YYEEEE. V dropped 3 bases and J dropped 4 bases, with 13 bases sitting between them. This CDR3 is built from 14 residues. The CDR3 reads CASSSNGQLTEAFF. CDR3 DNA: TGTGCCAGCAGCTCGAATGGACAACTCACTGAAGCTTTCTTT.

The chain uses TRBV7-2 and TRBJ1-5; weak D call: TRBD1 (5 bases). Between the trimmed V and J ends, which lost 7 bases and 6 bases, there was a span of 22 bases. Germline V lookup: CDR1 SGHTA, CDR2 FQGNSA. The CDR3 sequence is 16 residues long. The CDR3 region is CASKPGSAGSGQPQHF. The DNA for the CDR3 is TGTGCCAGCAAACCAGGGTCGGCTGGGTCCGGTCAGCCCCAGCATTTT. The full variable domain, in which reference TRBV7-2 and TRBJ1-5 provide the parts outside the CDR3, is GAGVSQSPSNKVTEKGKDVELRCDPISGHTALYWYRQSLGQGLEFLIYFQGNSAPDKSGLPSDRFSAERTGGSVSTLTIQRTQQEDSAVYLCASKPGSAGSGQPQHFGDGTRLSIL.

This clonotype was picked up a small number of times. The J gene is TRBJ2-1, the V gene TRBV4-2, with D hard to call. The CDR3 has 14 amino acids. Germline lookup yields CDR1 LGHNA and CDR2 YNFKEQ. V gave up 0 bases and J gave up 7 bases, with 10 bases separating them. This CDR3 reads CASSQDFGQNEQFF. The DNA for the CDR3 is TGTGCCAGCAGCCAAGATTTTGGTCAGAATGAGCAGTTCTTC.